This TCR beta chain was profiled in a study of OX40 agonist ivuxolimab in advanced cancers. Sequencing was performed with immunoSEQ multiplex PCR; in TCRdb, only in-frame clones are kept and a portion is missing. Of around 51,000 clones in the sample, approximately 80% were seen once. V lost 6 bases, J lost 5 bases, and 10 bases lay in between. The CDR3 consists of 12 residues. Per the germline V gene, CDR1 is MNHEY and CDR2 is SVGAGI. As to this clone: Its target is not known.

Study-level findings and limits: There was clonal expansion of CD4+ and CD8+ blood T cells by week 6 at 0.1 to 3.0 mg/kg.

The J gene is TRBJ1-2, the V gene TRBV6-5, with D hard to call. This clonotype originated in an adult with an advanced solid tumor such as melanoma, head and neck, liver or kidney cancer. The material sequenced was CD4+ or CD8+ T cells sorted from blood, taken in a trial of the OX40 agonist ivuxolimab. The CDR3 is CASSEREYGYTF. In DNA form, the CDR3 reads TGTGCCAGCAGCGAACGCGAGTATGGCTACACCTTC.